What follows are 29 T cell receptor beta chains derived from one specimen sequenced in a study of cytomegalovirus exposure and HLA in healthy donors (dated by TCRdb to about 2017). The method behind the library was the immunoSEQ multiplex PCR assay. For the multiplex PCR, a mixture combining 60 forward primers for TCR Vbeta segments and 13 reverse primers for TCR Jbeta segments was used. The source is immuneACCESS, and TCRdb retained only in-frame sequences with V and J called. Part of the clones is not carried over; for the studies checked, unresolved V genes explain less than half of this, and the remainder is unexplained. This sample is represented by 150,000 to 200,000 clones; 77% of them were singletons. The ten largest clonotypes hold roughly 1.4% of the sample. Sequencing used PBMCs. The receptors were sampled from a man between 18 and 29 years old in good health and CMV-seronegative.

The gene calls are TRBV19 and TRBJ2-2, with D possibly TRBD1 on 6 matching bases. Trimming took off 6 bases at V and 4 bases at J, with 12 bases between the two ends. The CDR3 sequence is 14 residues long. Germline V CDR1 and CDR2: LNHDA, SQIVND (reference sequence). The CDR3 region is CASRNRVFTGELFF. For the CDR3, the DNA is TGTGCCAGTAGAAACAGGGTTTTCACCGGGGAGCTGTTTTTT.

CDR3 bases: TGTGCCAGTACCGAAAACAGGGATTTATTTTCAAACACTGAAGCTTTCTTT. This encodes CASTENRDLFSNTEAFF. This chain joins TRBV19 and TRBJ1-1; maybe TRBD1 (6 bases). Trimming removed 7 bases at V and 2 bases at J, with 23 bases between. Germline-derived CDR1 and CDR2 are LNHDA and SQIVND (reference sequence). CDR3 length: 17 amino acids.

This chain joins TRBV5-4 and TRBJ1-4; no clear D gene. V was trimmed by 1 base and J by 4 bases, leaving 14 bases between them. CDR3 length equals 16 residues. From germline, CDR1 is SGHNT and CDR2 YYREEE (reference sequence). In DNA, the CDR3 is TGTGCCAGCAGCTTGATGCGGTCAGTTAGTAATGAAAAACTGTTTTTT. It yields the protein CASSLMRSVSNEKLFF.

J is TRBJ1-1 and V is TRBV5-1, with TRBD1 matching over 9 bases. With 4 bases clipped from V and 0 bases from J, the junction kept 7 bases outside the gene matches. Germline V gene sequence: CDR1 SGHRS, CDR2 YFSETQ. This CDR3 has 16 residues. CDR3 in DNA: TGCGCCAGCAGCCCAGGACAGGGGCGTATGAACACTGAAGCTTTCTTT. Protein product: CASSPGQGRMNTEAFF.

V gene TRBV7-9 combines with J gene TRBJ2-5; D perhaps matches TRBD2 (5 bases). Germline-derived CDR1 and CDR2 are SEHNR and FQNEAQ (reference sequence). Trimming stripped 5 bases from V and 1 base from J, with 14 bases between. This CDR3 comprises 15 residues. CDR3 loop: CASSTRGQIQETQYF. In DNA, the CDR3 is TGTGCCAGCAGCACCCGAGGGCAGATCCAAGAGACCCAGTACTTC.

The rearrangement uses TRBV9 and TRBJ2-2; 10 bases match TRBD2. Germline V gene sequence: CDR1 SGDLS, CDR2 YYNGEE. The CDR3 has 16 residues. V shed 4 bases and J 7 bases; nucleotides not matched to a gene: 10. The CDR3 nucleotides read TGTGCCAGCAGCTCTCAACCTAGCGGGGGCGGCGGGGAGCTGTTTTTT. Translating gives CASSSQPSGGGGELFF. The whole variable domain, remainder taken from reference TRBV9 and TRBJ2-2, is DSGVTQTPKHLITATGQRVTLRCSPRSGDLSVYWYQQSLDQGLQFLIQYYNGEERAKGNILERFSAQQFPDLHSELNLSSLELGDSALYFCASSSQPSGGGGELFFGEGSRLTVL.

This clone has only a few counts. This chain uses TRBV7-9 with TRBJ1-1; a possible D gene is TRBD1 (6 bases). The length of the CDR3 is 13 residues. The V and J ends lost 4 bases and 1 base respectively, with 7 bases between them. Germline V CDR1 and CDR2: SEHNR, FQNEAQ (reference sequence). For the CDR3, the DNA is TGTGCCAGCAGCTGGACAGAGAACACTGAAGCTTTCTTT. Translated: CASSWTENTEAFF.

The CDR3 protein is CASSFGTGSYEQYF. The CDR3 nucleotides read TGTGCCAGCAGCTTTGGGACAGGGTCCTACGAGCAGTACTTC. The genes are TRBV5-5 and TRBJ2-7; TRBD1 aligns across 9 bases. Per germline, CDR1 SGHKS and CDR2 YYEKEE (reference sequence). The CDR3 has 14 amino acids. V lost 2 bases to trimming and J lost 1 base; unmatched junction nucleotides: 1. The full variable domain, with the rest looked up from reference TRBV5-5 and TRBJ2-7, is DAGVTQSPTHLIKTRGQQVTLRCSPISGHKSVSWYQQVLGQGPQFIFQYYEKEERGRGNFPDRFSARQFPNYSSELNVNALLLGDSALYLCASSFGTGSYEQYFGPGTRLTVT.

The chain carries TRBV7-3 and TRBJ2-1; D call uncertain. The CDR3 spans 15 residues. Trimming stripped 0 bases from V and 6 bases from J, with 12 bases between. Germline V gene sequence: CDR1 SGHTA, CDR2 FQGTGA. The CDR3 DNA is TGTGCCAGCAGCTTAACAGCTAGTGGATTCAATGAGCAGTTCTTC. Amino acid sequence: CASSLTASGFNEQFF.

This clone was counted between two and nine times. This rearrangement joins TRBV7-9 to TRBJ2-4; D gene uncertain. Germline CDR1 SEHNR, CDR2 FQNEAQ (reference sequence). The V end lost 2 bases, the J end lost 7 bases, and 9 bases lay between the germline ends. The CDR3 is 13 residues long. The CDR3 region is CASSLTGANIQYF. DNA for the CDR3: TGTGCCAGCAGCTTAACGGGTGCCAACATTCAGTACTTC. The entire variable domain, with the rest obtained from reference TRBV7-9 and TRBJ2-4, is as follows: DTGVSQNPRHKITKRGQNVTFRCDPISEHNRLYWYRQTLGQGPEFLTYFQNEAQLEKSRLLSDRFSAERPKGSFSTLEIQRTEQGDSAMYLCASSLTGANIQYFGAGTRLSVL.

The chain has TRBV5-1 and TRBJ2-7, with D possibly TRBD2 on 6 matching bases. Per the germline V gene, CDR1 is SGHRS and CDR2 is YFSETQ. This CDR3 has 15 amino acids. V was pared by 1 base and J by 6 bases, with 17 bases between. CDR3 region: CASSLSQVRRGEQYF. The CDR3 coding sequence is TGCGCCAGCAGCTTGTCCCAGGTTAGGCGGGGCGAGCAGTACTTC. Supplemented by reference TRBV5-1 and TRBJ2-7, the full variable domain reads KAGVTQTPRYLIKTRGQQVTLSCSPISGHRSVSWYQQTPGQGLQFLFEYFSETQRNKGNFPGRFSGRQFSNSRSEMNVSTLELGDSALYLCASSLSQVRRGEQYFGPGTRLTVT.

The genes are TRBV30 and TRBJ2-2; 7 bases map to TRBD1. The junction had 8 bases not matched to a gene; V was cut back by 0 bases and J by 1 base. Germline V lookup: CDR1 GTSNPN, CDR2 SVGIG (reference sequence). CDR3 length: 17 residues. This chain's CDR3 is CAWSVGRDSRNTGELFF. CDR3 nucleotides: TGTGCCTGGAGTGTTGGCCGGGACAGTCGGAACACCGGGGAGCTGTTTTTT.

The chain carries TRBV7-2 and TRBJ2-1; weak D call: TRBD2 (5 bases). The CDR3 is 16 amino acids. Germline CDR1 and CDR2: SGHTA and FQGNSA. V was cut by 1 base and J by 7 bases, with 17 bases left in between. CDR3 DNA: TGTGCCAGCAGCTTAGTTGGGGTAGCGATAGGGAATGAGCAGTTCTTC. This codes for CASSLVGVAIGNEQFF.

With respect to this clone: Sequence at one end of the junction differs from germline and may be a read error. The CDR3 DNA follows: TGTGCTAGCAGCGCGGACATTAACACTGAAGCTTTCTTT. It codes for CASSADINTEAFF. This chain uses TRBV7-7 with TRBJ1-1, with a possible D match to TRBD1 (5 bases). The CDR3 has 13 residues. CDR1 is SSHAT and CDR2 is FNYEAQ in the germline V gene (reference sequence).

This chain links TRBV7-9 with TRBJ2-5, with 7 bases aligning to TRBD2. Matching the DNA end better, TRBJ2-7 makes the J call doubtful. The CDR3 is 16 residues long. Germline lookup yields CDR1 SEHNR and CDR2 FQNEAQ (reference sequence). The CDR3 sequence is CASSRGSAGIIYEQYF. The CDR3 nucleotides read TGTGCCAGCAGCCGAGGGTCAGCGGGGATCATCTACGAGCAGTACTTC.

The rearrangement joins TRBV5-1 to TRBJ2-2, with 7 bases fitting TRBD1. The CDR3 has 13 residues. Germline V gives CDR1 SGHRS, CDR2 YFSETQ. The J segment lost 4 bases and the V segment lost 5 bases, leaving 2 bases of the junction unmatched. The CDR3 is CASRGQTTGELFF. CDR3 DNA: TGCGCCAGCAGGGGACAGACCACCGGGGAGCTGTTTTTT.

This clone is a singleton in its sample. The CDR3 loop is CASSLGSGSADTQYF. The CDR3 DNA follows: TGCGCCAGCAGCTTGGGGAGCGGGAGCGCAGATACGCAGTATTTT. This chain joins TRBV5-1 and TRBJ2-3; TRBD2 matches at 8 bases. The germline V gene has CDR1 SGHRS and CDR2 YFSETQ. Germline trimming cut 0 bases from V and 4 bases from J; bases unmatched to any gene: 4. CDR3 length equals 15 residues.

The V gene is TRBV11-3, the J gene TRBJ1-1; D may be TRBD1 (6 bases). V dropped 1 base and J dropped 1 base, with 10 bases sitting between them. This CDR3 has 15 residues. CDR1 and CDR2 (germline): SGHNT, YENEEA. This chain's CDR3 is CASSLGRGPNTEAFF. In DNA, the CDR3 is TGTGCCAGCAGCTTAGGCAGGGGACCGAACACTGAAGCTTTCTTT.

J is TRBJ2-7 and V is TRBV4-3; 8 bases match TRBD1. Germline V gene sequence: CDR1 LGHNA, CDR2 YSLEER. This CDR3 has 16 residues. The V gene end was trimmed by 0 bases and the J gene end by 3 bases; junction bases not matched to a gene: 7. This CDR3 reads CASSQEPGTGYYEQYF. Written as DNA, the CDR3 is TGCGCCAGCAGCCAAGAACCTGGGACAGGTTACTACGAGCAGTACTTC.

The chain is built from TRBV11-1 and TRBJ2-5, with D possibly being TRBD1 (6 bases). The CDR3 runs to 14 residues. Looked up from germline, CDR1 is SGHAT and CDR2 is FQDESV (reference sequence). V was cut by 5 bases and J by 5 bases, with 15 bases left in between. The CDR3 is CASSPPGARETQYF. The DNA for the CDR3 is TGTGCCAGCAGCCCTCCAGGGGCGAGGGAGACCCAGTACTTC.

This clone was picked up a small number of times. This rearrangement joins TRBV7-9 to TRBJ1-1; TRBD1 matches 7 bases. Germline V gene lookup returns CDR1 SEHNR and CDR2 FQNEAQ (reference sequence). CDR3 length: 15 residues. V gave up 1 base and J gave up 4 bases; unmatched junction bases: 6. CDR3 sequence reads: CASSLETGSRTEAFF. CDR3 coding DNA: TGTGCCAGCAGCTTAGAGACAGGGAGCCGCACTGAAGCTTTCTTT.

This clone was detected once. The chain combines TRBV14 with TRBJ2-7; tentatively, D is TRBD1 (6 bases). Germline loops: CDR1 SGHDN, CDR2 FVKESK. Trimming left V 1 base short and J 0 bases short, with 13 bases between. CDR3 length: 16 amino acids. The CDR3 sequence is CASSQGQDRPSYEQYF. The CDR3 coding sequence is TGTGCCAGCAGCCAAGGTCAGGACAGACCCTCCTACGAGCAGTACTTC.

J is TRBJ1-5 and V is TRBV6-1; possibly TRBD1 for D (5 bases). CDR3 length: 15 residues. The V and J ends lost 6 bases and 4 bases respectively, with 16 bases between them. The V gene's germline CDR1 is MNHNS and CDR2 SASEGT. The CDR3 nucleotides read TGTGCCAGCAGCCTCGGAAGGGGAGGAAATCAGCCCCAGCATTTT. This translates into CASSLGRGGNQPQHF.

This clone showed up just once. This chain uses TRBV11-1 with TRBJ2-3; TRBD2 matches at 11 bases. V lost 1 base to trimming and J lost 3 bases; unmatched junction nucleotides: 9. The V gene's germline CDR1 is SGHAT and CDR2 FQDESV (reference sequence). The CDR3 has 18 amino acids. CDR3 DNA sequence: TGTGCCAGCAGCTTAGAAGGGACTAGCGGCCTCCTTACAGATACGCAGTATTTT. This sequence encodes CASSLEGTSGLLTDTQYF.

The table lists this clone with a count of one. V gene TRBV27 combines with J gene TRBJ2-1; 16 nucleotides match TRBD2. Looked up from germline, CDR1 is MNHEY and CDR2 is SMNVEV (reference sequence). V lost 3 bases and J lost 7; bases outside the gene matches: 3. This CDR3 is 16 amino acids long. The CDR3 DNA reads TGTGCCAGCAGTTTCGGGACTAGCGGGAGGGGGAATGAGCAGTTCTTC. Translated: CASSFGTSGRGNEQFF.

V is TRBV5-6 and J is TRBJ1-1, with 10 bases matching TRBD1. Trimming cost V 5 bases and J 4 bases; bases outside gene matches: 5. CDR1 and CDR2 (germline): SGHDT, YYEEEE. The CDR3 totals 14 residues. The CDR3 here is CASRAGTGVTEAFF. The DNA of the CDR3 is TGTGCCAGCAGGGCTGGGACAGGGGTCACTGAAGCTTTCTTT.

A remark on this clone: This specimen includes other DNA sequences encoding the same CDR3. The V call is TRBV2, the J call TRBJ1-5; TRBD1 aligns across 7 bases. The CDR3 loop spans 15 amino acids. With V trimmed by 6 bases and J by 0 bases, 5 bases remained unmatched. The germline gives CDR1 SNHLY, CDR2 FYNNEI. CDR3 loop: CASRAGTVSNQPQHF. CDR3 bases: TGTGCCAGCAGGGCCGGGACAGTTAGCAATCAGCCCCAGCATTTT.

The chain joins TRBV5-4 to TRBJ2-1; 8 bases match TRBD1. The CDR3 totals 15 residues. V was pared by 3 bases and J by 0 bases, with 2 bases of the junction left unmatched. Germline V gives CDR1 SGHNT, CDR2 YYREEE (reference sequence). CDR3 nucleotides: TGTGCCAGCAGCTCCACAGGGGGCTCCTACAATGAGCAGTTCTTC. Translation: CASSSTGGSYNEQFF.

V and J are TRBV10-1 and TRBJ2-7; 11 bases align to TRBD2. Per the germline V gene, CDR1 is WNHNN and CDR2 is SYGVQD (reference sequence). The CDR3 consists of 17 residues. The trim removed 3 bases at V and 0 bases at J, leaving 7 bases unmatched. The DNA of the CDR3 is TGCGCCAGCAGTGACGGGACTAGCGGTCAGATCTCCTACGAGCAGTACTTC. This gives the protein CASSDGTSGQISYEQYF.